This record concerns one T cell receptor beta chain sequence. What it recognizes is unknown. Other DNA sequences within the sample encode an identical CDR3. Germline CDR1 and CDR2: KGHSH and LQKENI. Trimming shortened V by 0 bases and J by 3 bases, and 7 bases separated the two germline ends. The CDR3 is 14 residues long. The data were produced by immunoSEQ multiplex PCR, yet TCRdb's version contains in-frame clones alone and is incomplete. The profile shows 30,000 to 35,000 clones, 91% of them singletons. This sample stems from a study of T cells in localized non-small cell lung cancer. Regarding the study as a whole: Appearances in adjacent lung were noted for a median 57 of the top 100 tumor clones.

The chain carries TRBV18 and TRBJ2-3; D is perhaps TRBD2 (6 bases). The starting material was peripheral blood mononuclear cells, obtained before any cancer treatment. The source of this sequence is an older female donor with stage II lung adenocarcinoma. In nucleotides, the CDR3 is TGTGCCAGCTCACCACCTAGCGGTACAGATACGCAGTATTTT. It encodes CASSPPSGTDTQYF.